This TCR beta chain was captured in a study of T cells in Graves' hyperthyroidism and ophthalmopathy. General study findings and limits: The model identified upcoming ophthalmopathy a median about 6.5 months ahead of onset.

Amplification of TCR beta CDR3 regions was performed using RNA transcripts as template. First-round RT-PCR with HTBI primers amplified the TCR CDR3 region. Using its own MiXCR run on the multiplex PCR reads, TCRdb lists one record per CDR3 protein. This table holds hundreds of thousands of distinct CDR3 sequences, around 15% found once. For this clonotype: Its specificity is unknown.

This CDR3 has 13 amino acids. The junction had 4 bases not matched to a gene; V was cut back by 7 bases and J by 3 bases. Germline CDR1 and CDR2: SNHLY and FYNNEI. Criteria for exclusion of patients were uncontrolled infection, other autoimmune disease, pregnancy or lactation. Diagnosis rested on symptoms, serum thyroxine and TRAb, thyroid ultrasound, and orbital computed tomography. The V call is TRBV2, the J call TRBJ1-1, with TRBD1 matching over 8 bases. The sequencing sample was made of blood. The clonotype originates from a man younger than 35 with Graves' ophthalmopathy. CDR3 loop: CASTMTGDTEAFF. The CDR3 DNA reads as TGTGCCAGCACAATGACAGGGGACACTGAAGCTTTCTTT.